This T cell receptor beta chain was retrieved from a study of T cell repertoires in cytomegalovirus infection. Germline V lookup: CDR1 DFQATT, CDR2 SNEGSKA (reference sequence). Trimming cost V 6 bases and J 8 bases; bases outside gene matches: 9. This CDR3 is 14 amino acids long. TCRdb processed the reads anew with MiXCR; each CDR3 protein has one entry. In the table there are around 530,000 distinct CDR3 sequences, approximately 25% of which are singletons. This clonotype came up a few times. This chain joins TRBV20-1 and TRBJ2-1; 11 nucleotides agree with TRBD2. The specimen sequenced was PBMCs. The clonotype originates from a human donor in good health (CMV status not recorded). Some clones in this sample may be carry-over from other donors' samples. The CDR3 reads CSALGGSGRDEQFF. CDR3 DNA sequence: TGCAGTGCCCTAGGTGGTAGCGGGAGGGATGAGCAGTTCTTC.